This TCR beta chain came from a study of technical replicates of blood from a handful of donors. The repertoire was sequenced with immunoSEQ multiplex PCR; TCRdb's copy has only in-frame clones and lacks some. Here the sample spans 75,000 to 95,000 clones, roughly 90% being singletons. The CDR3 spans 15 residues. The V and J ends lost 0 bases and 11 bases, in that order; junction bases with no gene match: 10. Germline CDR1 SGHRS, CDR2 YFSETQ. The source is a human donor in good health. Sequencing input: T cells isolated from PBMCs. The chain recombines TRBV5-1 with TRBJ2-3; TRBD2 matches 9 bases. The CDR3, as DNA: TGCGCCAGCAGCTTGGAATCTTACGGAGCGGGGGGGCAGTATTTT. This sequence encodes CASSLESYGAGGQYF.